The source of this TCR beta chain is a study of shared clonotypes between healthy human individuals. The overall study: The cohort had two women and a few men, ages 18 to 49.

Whole-study findings and limits: The four-donor shared clonotypes exceeded non-shared clonotypes in generation probability, with non-shared ones scoring lower.

The repertoire was sequenced with immunoSEQ multiplex PCR; TCRdb's copy has only in-frame clones and lacks some. This sample has about 2.1 million clones, with 90% to 95% found just once. Details on this clone: Its antigen is currently unknown.

Terminally differentiated effector memory CD45RA+ cells were excluded from the naive CD8 cells, which were CD45RO-negative and positively selected for CCR7. Recent acute infections and vaccinations were absent in the healthy HIV-negative adult donors. Specimen: naive CD8+ T cells from PBMCs. This TCR was sampled from a man aged 18 to 30 in good health. Some clones in this sample may be carry-over from other donors' samples.

CDR3 sequence reads: CASRQGGATQYF. The DNA for the CDR3 is TGTGCCAGCCGACAGGGGGGGGCGACCCAGTACTTC. The chain has TRBV27 and TRBJ2-5, with 9 bases matching TRBD1. Germline V gene data show CDR1 as MNHEY and CDR2 as SMNVEV (reference sequence). There are 12 residues in the CDR3. V gave up 8 bases and J gave up 7 bases; unmatched junction bases: 5.